This passage covers 16 T cell receptor beta chains from one sample sequenced in a study of T cells after yellow fever vaccination. One entry per CDR3 protein results from TCRdb running MiXCR on the 5' RACE reads. The repertoire includes some 560,000 distinct CDR3 sequences, about 19% of them detected once, and around an eighth sits in the top ten. Sequences were derived from PBMCs, sampled 15 days after the yellow fever booster vaccination. Receptors originate from a man between 25 and 39 years old who received the YFV17D yellow fever vaccine.

This clonotype was seen many times. The rearrangement joins TRBV23-1 to TRBJ2-1; perhaps TRBD2 as D (6 bases). TRBV23-1 is assigned to the ORF class and has an uncertain function. V lost 0 bases, J lost 6 bases, and 9 bases lay in between. The CDR3 is 14 amino acids. CDR3 amino acids: CASSQSGGVNEQFF. The CDR3 DNA sequence: TGCGCCAGCAGTCAATCGGGAGGAGTCAATGAGCAGTTCTTC.

In this sample, this clonotype turned up a few times. The chain links TRBV29-1 to TRBJ2-5, with a weak D call TRBD2 (6 bases). The CDR3 totals 15 residues. V was pared by 6 bases and J by 5 bases, with 22 bases between. Germline V gene data show CDR1 as SQVTM and CDR2 as ANQGSEA. The CDR3 sequence: CSVAGGGIRIETQYF. The CDR3, as DNA: TGCAGCGTGGCGGGCGGCGGGATCCGTATTGAGACCCAGTACTTC.

The rearrangement joins TRBV15 to TRBJ1-5, with D perhaps TRBD1 (5 bases). Germline lookup yields CDR1 LNHNV and CDR2 YYDKDF (reference sequence). Trimming shortened V by 3 bases and J by 4 bases, and 16 bases separated the two germline ends. The CDR3 is 16 amino acids. The CDR3: CATSRTTGRGNQPQHF. In DNA, the CDR3 is TGTGCCACCAGCAGGACAACTGGGAGGGGAAATCAGCCCCAGCATTTT.

This clonotype was observed a few times. The gene calls are TRBV7-3 and TRBJ2-6; 7 bases line up with TRBD2. CDR3 size: 16 residues. CDR1 is SGHTA, CDR2 FQGTGA, per germline. J was trimmed by 2 bases and V by 0 bases; bases with no gene match: 1. Here the CDR3 reads CASSLTAGAGANVLTF. The CDR3 DNA follows: TGTGCCAGCAGCTTAACGGCGGGGGCTGGGGCCAACGTCCTGACTTTC.

Only a few counts were recorded for this clonotype. This rearrangement joins TRBV7-8 to TRBJ2-1; TRBD2 aligns across 7 bases. The CDR3 totals 16 residues. Losses at the gene ends were 3 bases for V and 2 bases for J; bases not matched to a gene: 7. Germline values: CDR1 SGHVS, CDR2 FQNEAQ. The CDR3, as DNA: TGTGCCAGCAGCTTTCTACCGGGACTAACCTACAATGAGCAGTTCTTC. As protein: CASSFLPGLTYNEQFF.

In its sample, this clonotype was seen a few times. The chain carries TRBV9 and TRBJ2-3, with TRBD1 as a possible D gene (6 bases). The CDR3 has 15 amino acids. CDR1 and CDR2 (germline): SGDLS, YYNGEE. V gave up 3 bases and J gave up 0 bases, with 11 bases separating them. The CDR3 sequence is CASSGTVGSTDTQYF. CDR3 coding DNA: TGTGCCAGCAGCGGGACAGTTGGAAGCACAGATACGCAGTATTTT.

This clonotype was counted only a few times. The rearrangement joins TRBV6-5 to TRBJ2-3; D gene ambiguous. CDR1 is MNHEY, CDR2 SVGAGI, per germline. Trimming took off 2 bases at V and 5 bases at J, with 14 bases between the two ends. The CDR3 extends over 15 amino acids. CDR3 amino acids: CASSYGRAGRDTQYF. DNA for the CDR3: TGTGCCAGCAGTTACGGTAGGGCTGGGCGAGATACGCAGTATTTT.

There are a few counts of this clonotype. The V and J genes are TRBV28 and TRBJ2-3; the D gene is possibly TRBD1 (6 bases). CDR3 length: 16 amino acids. Looked up from germline, CDR1 is MDHEN and CDR2 is SYDVKM. V was trimmed by 3 bases and J by 6 bases, leaving 19 bases between them. The DNA of the CDR3 is TGTGCCAGCAGTTTTAGCCCAGGGGCCAAGGGGGATACGCAGTATTTT. Translated: CASSFSPGAKGDTQYF.

CDR3 coding DNA: TGCGCCAGCAGCTTGAAAGTAGGGTCTGGGGCCAACGTCCTGACTTTC. This gives the protein CASSLKVGSGANVLTF. The rearrangement joins TRBV5-1 to TRBJ2-6; D call uncertain. This CDR3 spans 16 amino acids. Germline lookup yields CDR1 SGHRS and CDR2 YFSETQ. V was clipped by 1 base and J by 1 base, with 9 bases between them. The full variable domain, its missing parts supplied by reference TRBV5-1 and TRBJ2-6, is KAGVTQTPRYLIKTRGQQVTLSCSPISGHRSVSWYQQTPGQGLQFLFEYFSETQRNKGNFPGRFSGRQFSNSRSEMNVSTLELGDSALYLCASSLKVGSGANVLTFGAGSRLTVL.

The chain links TRBV24-1 to TRBJ2-3; a weak D match, TRBD1 (6 bases). Trimming pared 3 bases from V and 1 base from J, leaving 13 bases between. The V gene's germline CDR1 is KGHDR and CDR2 SFDVKD. The CDR3 length is 16 residues. In nucleotides, the CDR3 is TGTGCCACCAGTGATCGTCCGGGACACCGCACAGATACGCAGTATTTT. This gives the protein CATSDRPGHRTDTQYF.

This chain connects TRBV20-1 to TRBJ2-1; D is perhaps TRBD1 (5 bases). The V gene's germline CDR1 is DFQATT and CDR2 SNEGSKA (reference sequence). V shed 1 base and J shed 10 bases, with 23 bases lying between them. The CDR3 consists of 16 residues. The CDR3 loop is CSARVTGLRFGAEQFF. CDR3 in DNA: TGCAGTGCTAGAGTCACAGGCCTGCGGTTCGGAGCCGAGCAGTTCTTC.

This clonotype was seen more than once but under ten times. DNA of the CDR3: TGCAGCGTTGCCGGCTTACTGACCTACGAGCAGTACTTC. It specifies CSVAGLLTYEQYF. This rearrangement joins TRBV29-1 to TRBJ2-7; D unresolved. The germline gives CDR1 SQVTM, CDR2 ANQGSEA. The CDR3 contains 13 residues. Trimming shortened V by 4 bases and J by 2 bases, and 12 bases separated the two germline ends.

This clonotype was observed a handful of times. V usage is TRBV20-1 and J usage is TRBJ2-7; 7 nucleotides agree with TRBD1. With 3 bases clipped from V and 2 bases from J, the junction kept 7 bases outside the gene matches. The CDR3 loop spans 14 amino acids. CDR1 is DFQATT, CDR2 SNEGSKA, per germline (reference sequence). The CDR3 nucleotides read TGCAGTGCTAGTCGGACAGGACCACCCTACGAGCAGTACTTC. Translated: CSASRTGPPYEQYF.

In its sample, this clonotype was seen once. V is TRBV20-1 and J is TRBJ1-5; D is perhaps TRBD1 (6 bases). Germline values: CDR1 DFQATT, CDR2 SNEGSKA (reference sequence). V gave up 7 bases and J gave up 3 bases, with 13 bases separating them. CDR3 length: 13 residues. The CDR3 reads CSVTDSNNQPQHF. For the CDR3, the DNA is TGCAGTGTGACGGACAGCAACAATCAGCCCCAGCATTTT.

Ten or more counts support this clonotype. The V call is TRBV3-1, the J call TRBJ2-2; D not certain. V was shortened by 3 bases and J by 0 bases, with 11 bases between the two germline ends. The CDR3 loop spans 16 amino acids. The V gene's germline CDR1 is LGHDT and CDR2 YNNKEL (reference sequence). The CDR3 DNA reads as TGTGCCAGCAGCCATAACGGACGGACGAACACCGGGGAGCTGTTTTTT. It specifies CASSHNGRTNTGELFF.

The V call is TRBV7-8, the J call TRBJ2-7, with TRBD2 matching over 13 bases. The germline V gene has CDR1 SGHVS and CDR2 FQNEAQ. The CDR3 is 18 amino acids. The ends lost 3 bases at V and 2 bases at J; junction bases unmatched: 10. CDR3 sequence reads: CASSFPGLAGRAAYEQYF. The CDR3 bases are TGTGCCAGCAGCTTTCCGGGACTAGCGGGACGGGCCGCCTACGAGCAGTACTTC. Filled out from reference TRBV7-8 and TRBJ2-7, the complete variable domain reads GAGVSQSPRYKVAKRGQDVALRCDPISGHVSLFWYQQALGQGPEFLTYFQNEAQLDKSGLPSDRFFAERPEGSVSTLKIQRTQQEDSAVYLCASSFPGLAGRAAYEQYFGPGTRLTVT.